This T cell receptor (beta chain) was observed in a study of beta chain features in type 1 diabetes. V lost 4 bases to trimming and J lost 4 bases; unmatched junction nucleotides: 14. From germline, CDR1 is SGHRS and CDR2 YFSETQ. This CDR3 has 18 amino acids. Reverse transcription of all isolated RNA meant that expressed TCRB transcripts were sequenced. Sequenced by immunoSEQ multiplex PCR; TCRdb stores in-frame clones only, minus some. The sample holds roughly 290,000 clones, roughly 8% seen once. The chain carries TRBV5-1 and TRBJ1-5, with 10 bases fitting TRBD1. The receptor was isolated from a woman between 18 and 29 years old in good health. The source material was central memory CD4+ T cells from blood. CDR3 region: CASSPLPTGTGVNQPQHF. The CDR3 DNA is TGCGCCAGCAGCCCGTTACCGACCGGGACAGGGGTGAATCAGCCCCAGCATTTT.